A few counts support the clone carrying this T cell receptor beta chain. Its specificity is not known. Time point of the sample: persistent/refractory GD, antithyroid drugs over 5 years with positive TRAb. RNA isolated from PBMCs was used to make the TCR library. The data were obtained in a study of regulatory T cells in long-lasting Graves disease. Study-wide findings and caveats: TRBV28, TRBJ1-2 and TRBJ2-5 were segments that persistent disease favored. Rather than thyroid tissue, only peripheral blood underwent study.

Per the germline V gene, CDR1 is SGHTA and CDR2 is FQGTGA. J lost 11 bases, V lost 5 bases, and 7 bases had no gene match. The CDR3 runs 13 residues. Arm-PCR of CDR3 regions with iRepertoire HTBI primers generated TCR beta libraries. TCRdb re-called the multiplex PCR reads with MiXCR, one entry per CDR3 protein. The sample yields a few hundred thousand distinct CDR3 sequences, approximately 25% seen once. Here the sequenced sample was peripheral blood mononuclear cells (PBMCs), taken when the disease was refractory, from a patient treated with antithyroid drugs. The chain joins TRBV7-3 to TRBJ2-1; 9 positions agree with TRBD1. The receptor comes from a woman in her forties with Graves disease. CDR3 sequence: CASSGDREGQQFF. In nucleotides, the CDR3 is TGTGCCAGCAGCGGGGACAGGGAGGGCCAGCAGTTCTTC.